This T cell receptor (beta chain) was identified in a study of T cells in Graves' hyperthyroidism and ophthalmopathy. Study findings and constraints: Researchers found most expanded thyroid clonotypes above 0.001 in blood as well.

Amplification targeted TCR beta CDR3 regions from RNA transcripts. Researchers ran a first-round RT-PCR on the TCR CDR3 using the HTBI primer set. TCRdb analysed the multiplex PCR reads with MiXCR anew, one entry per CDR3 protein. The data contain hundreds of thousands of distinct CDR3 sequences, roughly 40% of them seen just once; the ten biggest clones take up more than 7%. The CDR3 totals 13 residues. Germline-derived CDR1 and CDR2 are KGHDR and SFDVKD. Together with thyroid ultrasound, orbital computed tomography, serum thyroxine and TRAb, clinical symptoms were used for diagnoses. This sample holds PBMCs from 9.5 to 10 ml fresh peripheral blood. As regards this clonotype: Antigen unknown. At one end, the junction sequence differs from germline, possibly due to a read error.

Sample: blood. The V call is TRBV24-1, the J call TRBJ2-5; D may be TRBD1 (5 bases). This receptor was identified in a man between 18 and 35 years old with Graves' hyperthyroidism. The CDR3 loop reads CATSETGQGAQYF. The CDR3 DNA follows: TGTGCAACCAGTGAGACTGGTCAAGGGGCCCAGTACTTC.